The next 19 T cell receptor beta chains were all read from a single sample in a study of OX40 agonist ivuxolimab in advanced cancers. Profiling relied on immunoSEQ multiplex PCR, and the TCRdb table lists in-frame clones only, not all of them. This sample has approximately 60,000 clones, with about 80% found just once. The sample in question was CD4+ or CD8+ T cells sorted from blood, obtained in a trial of the OX40 agonist ivuxolimab. Source of these receptors: an adult with an advanced solid tumor such as melanoma, head and neck, liver or kidney cancer.

This clone has a handful of counts. This chain joins TRBV4-3 and TRBJ2-2; 11 bases match TRBD1. CDR1 and CDR2 from the germline V gene are LGHNA and YSLEER. V gave up 4 bases and J gave up 5 bases; unmatched junction bases: 9. This CDR3 has 17 residues. CDR3 amino acids: CASSPHPGQGVTGELFF. As DNA, the CDR3 is TGCGCCAGCAGCCCACACCCGGGACAGGGGGTAACCGGGGAGCTGTTTTTT.

The V call is TRBV19, the J call TRBJ1-5; 8 bases match TRBD1. Germline V CDR1 and CDR2: LNHDA, SQIVND (reference sequence). This CDR3 comprises 17 residues. J was trimmed by 0 bases and V by 6 bases; bases with no gene match: 10. CDR3 nucleotides: TGTGCCAGTAGGGACAGGGACGGTAGTTATAGCAATCAGCCCCAGCATTTT. Protein: CASRDRDGSYSNQPQHF. The variable domain in full, with the rest retrieved from reference TRBV19 and TRBJ1-5, is DGGITQSPKYLFRKEGQNVTLSCEQNLNHDAMYWYRQDPGQGLRLIYYSQIVNDFQKGDIAEGYSVSREKKESFPLTVTSAQKNPTAFYLCASRDRDGSYSNQPQHFGDGTRLSIL.

The chain is built from TRBV12-2 and TRBJ1-1. TRBV12-2 is a pseudogene segment. This CDR3 spans 15 amino acids. The CDR3 protein is CASRLVGVAVSEAFF. CDR3 in DNA: TGTGCAAGTCGCTTAGTGGGCGTGGCGGTCTCTGAAGCTTTCTTT.

The V call is TRBV30, the J call TRBJ1-4; D might be TRBD1 (5 bases). Trimming removed 3 bases from V and 10 bases from J, with 15 bases in between. The CDR3 sequence is 13 residues long. Germline CDR1 reads GTSNPN; CDR2 reads SVGIG (reference sequence). The CDR3: CAWRLGVMGKLFF. The CDR3 DNA reads as TGTGCCTGGAGGTTGGGGGTAATGGGAAAACTGTTTTTT.

This CDR3 reads CASSSLRDILTNYGYTF. The CDR3 DNA sequence: TGTGCCAGCAGCTCCTTACGGGACATTCTTACTAACTATGGCTACACCTTC. The gene calls are TRBV9 and TRBJ1-2; D may be TRBD1 (6 bases). Germline CDR1 reads SGDLS; CDR2 reads YYNGEE. V was shortened by 4 bases and J by 0 bases, with 19 bases between the two germline ends. The CDR3 has 17 amino acids.

Here the CDR3 reads CASSERRGASGNTIYF. In nucleotides, the CDR3 is TGTGCCAGCAGCGAGAGGAGGGGCGCCTCTGGAAACACCATATATTTT. V is TRBV5-4 and J is TRBJ1-3; D possibly corresponds to TRBD1 (5 bases). V was cut by 4 bases and J by 0 bases, with 14 bases left in between. The germline gives CDR1 SGHNT, CDR2 YYREEE (reference sequence). The CDR3 runs 16 residues.

This chain links TRBV5-5 with TRBJ2-5; 10 nucleotides line up with TRBD2. J lost 1 base, V lost 2 bases, and 2 bases had no gene match. The CDR3 sequence is 15 residues long. Germline V gene lookup returns CDR1 SGHKS and CDR2 YYEKEE (reference sequence). The CDR3 sequence is CASSLAGGPQETQYF. The CDR3 DNA follows: TGTGCCAGCAGCTTAGCGGGGGGGCCCCAAGAGACCCAGTACTTC.

The rearrangement joins TRBV6-1 to TRBJ2-5; TRBD2 aligns across 9 bases. Germline V lookup: CDR1 MNHNS, CDR2 SASEGT. V gave up 6 bases and J gave up 5 bases; unmatched junction bases: 10. The CDR3 loop spans 15 amino acids. CDR3: CASRPTAGGGETQYF. The CDR3 DNA reads TGTGCCAGCAGGCCCACAGCGGGGGGCGGCGAGACCCAGTACTTC.

This chain uses TRBV4-3 with TRBJ1-1; 7 bases align to TRBD1. The germline gives CDR1 LGHNA, CDR2 YSLEER. CDR3 length equals 14 residues. V dropped 3 bases and J dropped 11; count of bases not matched to a gene: 12. The CDR3 DNA is TGCGCCAGCAGCCAGGAACTCAGGGGGGGTTCGGCTTTCTTT. Translation: CASSQELRGGSAFF.

V gene TRBV5-1 combines with J gene TRBJ1-6; no reliable D call. V was clipped by 0 bases and J by 7 bases, with 11 bases between them. The CDR3 length is 15 residues. CDR1 SGHRS and CDR2 YFSETQ come from the germline V gene. The CDR3 nucleotides read TGCGCCAGCAGCTTGGCCGAGGCGGAAAATTCACCCCTCCACTTT. Protein product: CASSLAEAENSPLHF.

The rearrangement links TRBV7-9 to TRBJ2-7; 9 bases align to TRBD1. The CDR3 contains 14 residues. The trim removed 5 bases at V and 5 bases at J, leaving 7 bases unmatched. Per germline, CDR1 SEHNR and CDR2 FQNEAQ (reference sequence). The CDR3 loop is CASSEVDRGNEQYF. In nucleotides, the CDR3 is TGTGCCAGCAGCGAGGTGGACAGGGGAAACGAGCAGTACTTC.

This clone was seen more than once but under ten times. The V call is TRBV7-9, the J call TRBJ2-1, with 8 bases aligning to TRBD1. This CDR3 comprises 17 residues. After removal of 5 bases from V and 5 bases from J, the junction contained 14 bases not matched to a gene. Germline V gene data show CDR1 as SEHNR and CDR2 as FQNEAQ (reference sequence). CDR3 nucleotides: TGTGCCAGCAGCCACAGGGGTAATTCAGGGGGCAACAATGAGCAGTTCTTC. This gives the protein CASSHRGNSGGNNEQFF. Full variable domain (rest looked up from reference TRBV7-9 and TRBJ2-1): DTGVSQNPRHKITKRGQNVTFRCDPISEHNRLYWYRQTLGQGPEFLTYFQNEAQLEKSRLLSDRFSAERPKGSFSTLEIQRTEQGDSAMYLCASSHRGNSGGNNEQFFGPGTRLTVL.

The rearrangement uses TRBV14 and TRBJ2-5; 8 nucleotides agree with TRBD2. V lost 5 bases and J lost 7; bases outside the gene matches: 12. Germline-derived CDR1 and CDR2 are SGHDN and FVKESK. The CDR3 covers 15 residues. This chain's CDR3 is CASSLSGGLRGTQYF. As DNA, the CDR3 is TGTGCCAGCAGCTTAAGCGGGGGCCTAAGGGGGACCCAGTACTTC.

The V call is TRBV7-9, the J call TRBJ1-5; TRBD1 might be the D (5 bases). This CDR3 has 15 residues. The germline V and J ends were trimmed by 2 bases and 3 bases, with 11 bases remaining between them. Germline V lookup: CDR1 SEHNR, CDR2 FQNEAQ (reference sequence). CDR3 in amino acids: CASSLSGQINQPQHF. The CDR3 nucleotides are TGTGCCAGCAGCTTATCAGGGCAGATCAATCAGCCCCAGCATTTT.

This clone is a singleton in its sample. CDR3 DNA: TGTGCCAGCAGTGGGAGGAACACCGGGGAGCTGTTTTTT. It translates to CASSGRNTGELFF. The chain is built from TRBV4-2 and TRBJ2-2, with D possibly TRBD2 on 5 matching bases. Germline CDR1 reads LGHNA; CDR2 reads YNFKEQ. CDR3 length: 13 residues. The V and J ends lost 6 bases and 1 base respectively, with 6 bases between them.

V gene TRBV19 combines with J gene TRBJ1-3; the D gene is possibly TRBD1 (5 bases). V was shortened by 9 bases and J by 1 base, with 13 bases between the two germline ends. There are 14 residues in the CDR3. Germline V lookup: CDR1 LNHDA, CDR2 SQIVND (reference sequence). CDR3 amino acids: CASRDGESGNTIYF. CDR3 bases: TGTGCCAGCCGGGACGGGGAGTCTGGAAACACCATATATTTT.

V is TRBV6-6 and J is TRBJ1-2; D not certain. The CDR3 covers 12 residues. The germline gives CDR1 MNHNY, CDR2 SVGAGI (reference sequence). Between the trimmed V and J ends, which lost 2 bases and 8 bases, there was a span of 9 bases. CDR3 loop: CASSYTGNGYTF. The DNA of the CDR3 is TGTGCCAGCAGTTACACCGGGAACGGCTACACCTTC.

This chain links TRBV2 with TRBJ2-2; possible D gene TRBD2, 5 bases. In germline, CDR1 is SNHLY, CDR2 FYNNEI. CDR3 length equals 14 residues. V was trimmed by 8 bases and J by 6 bases, leaving 16 bases between them. CDR3 coding DNA: TGTGCCAGCTCAGAGGTGGTTAGCGCCGGGGAGCTGTTTTTT. Amino acid sequence: CASSEVVSAGELFF.

V and J are TRBV19 and TRBJ1-5; perhaps TRBD1 as D (5 bases). CDR3 length: 15 residues. Germline values: CDR1 LNHDA, CDR2 SQIVND (reference sequence). Trimming shortened V by 3 bases and J by 3 bases, and 12 bases separated the two germline ends. The CDR3 nucleotides read TGTGCCAGTAGTATGGGGGAACGGTTCAATCAGCCCCAGCATTTT. Translation: CASSMGERFNQPQHF. Together with reference TRBV19 and TRBJ1-5, the CDR3 gives the full variable domain: DGGITQSPKYLFRKEGQNVTLSCEQNLNHDAMYWYRQDPGQGLRLIYYSQIVNDFQKGDIAEGYSVSREKKESFPLTVTSAQKNPTAFYLCASSMGERFNQPQHFGDGTRLSIL.